This entry lists 23 T cell receptor beta chains sequenced from one sample in a study of T cells in women clearing cervical HPV infection. Generated by immunoSEQ multiplex PCR, the TCRdb table keeps only in-frame clones and is missing some. The repertoire table contains 34,000 or so clones. The sequencing sample was made of blood buffy coat. These receptors originate from a woman between 18 and 70 years old with a cervical HPV16 infection that either progressed to CIN3+ or cleared (not recorded which).

CDR3 region: CASSRASSYNEQFF. CDR3 DNA (partial): TGTGCCAGCAGTCGAGCTAGCAGCTACAATGAG. This chain uses TRBV12-3 or TRBV12-4 with TRBJ2-1, with a tentative D call TRBD2 (5 bases). The read ends 3 residues early relative to the CDR3; the germline J gene fills the gap. The ends were cut back, 5 bases at V and 3 bases at J, with 11 bases in the middle. The CDR3 totals 14 residues.

About this clone itself: With the read ending 3 residues before the CDR3 end, the germline J gene is used to fill in that end. V is TRBV19 and J is TRBJ1-5, with D unclear. Trimming took off 1 base at V and 9 bases at J, with 4 bases between the two ends. Germline V gene sequence: CDR1 LNHDA, CDR2 SQIVND (reference sequence). The CDR3 runs 11 residues. The CDR3 DNA, read in part, is TGTGCCAGTAGTATAGGAGGGCCC. Protein product: CASSIGGP. The whole CDR3 sequence is CASSIGGPQHF.

A note on this clone: Read data end 3 residues before the CDR3 end; the end is taken from the germline J gene. The V and J genes are TRBV7-2 and TRBJ2-3; 9 nucleotides match TRBD1. The CDR3 is made up of 14 amino acids. The J segment lost 6 bases and the V segment lost 3 bases, leaving 4 bases of the junction unmatched. From germline, CDR1 is SGHTA and CDR2 FQGNSA. The CDR3 DNA, read in part, is TGTGCCAGCAGCTTCGGGACAGGGCAGGATACG. Translating it yields CASSFGTGQDT. In full, the CDR3 reads CASSFGTGQDTQYF.

On this clone itself: The DNA ends 3 residues before the CDR3 does, and the rest of the CDR3 is filled in from the germline J gene. The chain joins TRBV14 to TRBJ1-2, with D maybe TRBD1 (5 bases). The V end was cut by 1 base, the J end by 4 bases, with 13 bases between. The length of the CDR3 is 15 residues. The V gene's germline CDR1 is SGHDN and CDR2 FVKESK. The sequenced CDR3 bases are TGTGCCAGCAGCCAAGTGGATTCGGGGGTCTATGGC. Translation gives CASSQVDSGVYG. The CDR3 reads in full as CASSQVDSGVYGYTF.

About this clone itself: Mismatch with germline at one junction end may stem from a read error. CDR3 in amino acids: CASSQEARLATSKNIQYF. CDR3 DNA, as far as it was read: TGCGCCAGCAGCCAAGAGGCGAGACTAGCGACCTCCAAAAACATT. The rearrangement links TRBV4-2 to TRBJ2-4; the match to TRBD2 covers 8 bases. The read falls 3 residues short of the CDR3 end, and the missing part is taken from the germline J gene. In germline, CDR1 is LGHNA, CDR2 YNFKEQ. CDR3 size: 18 residues.

The chain's CDR3 is CASRTANYGYTF. Incomplete CDR3 DNA: TGCGCCAGCCGGACAGCTAACTATGGC. The V gene is TRBV5-1, the J gene TRBJ1-2, with D possibly being TRBD1 (6 bases). From the germline J gene comes the end of the CDR3, since the read stops 3 residues before it. The V end was cut by 7 bases, the J end by 0 bases, with 7 bases between. The CDR3 runs to 12 residues. Germline lookup yields CDR1 SGHRS and CDR2 YFSETQ.

With regard to this clone: The read halts 3 residues ahead of the CDR3 end, with the missing end drawn from the germline J gene. This chain uses TRBV18 with TRBJ1-1; 7 bases fit TRBD1. With 4 bases clipped from V and 6 bases from J, the junction kept 11 bases outside the gene matches. The CDR3 totals 15 residues. Per the germline V gene, CDR1 is KGHSH and CDR2 is LQKENI. The CDR3 loop reads CASSLTGELGPEAFF. CDR3 DNA (partial): TGTGCCAGCTCACTCACAGGGGAATTAGGCCCTGAA. Complete variable domain (other parts from reference TRBV18 and TRBJ1-1): NAGVMQNPRHLVRRRGQEARLRCSPMKGHSHVYWYRQLPEEGLKFMVYLQKENIIDESGMPKERFSAEFPKEGPSILRIQQVVRGDSAAYFCASSLTGELGPEAFFGQGTRLTVV.

As to this clone: The missing CDR3 end, 3 residues past where the read stops, is filled in from the germline J gene. This rearrangement joins TRBV6-2 or TRBV6-3 to TRBJ1-2, with a tentative D call TRBD1 (5 bases). The CDR3 covers 14 residues. The germline V gene has CDR1 MNHEY and CDR2 SVGEGT. The CDR3 DNA, read in part, is TGTGCCAGCAGTAACCAGTGGACAAACAATGAC. This encodes CASSNQWTNND. The whole CDR3 sequence reads CASSNQWTNNDYTF.

Remarks on this clone: With the read ending 3 residues before the CDR3 end, the germline J gene is used to fill in that end. The V and J genes are TRBV7-2 and TRBJ2-1; D is perhaps TRBD1 (5 bases). Deletions cut 6 bases from V and 9 bases from J, with 12 bases between. The CDR3 totals 12 residues. CDR1 and CDR2 from the germline V gene are SGHTA and FQGNSA. CDR3 region: CASSRQLSEQFF. CDR3 DNA, as far as it was read: TGTGCCAGCAGTCGACAGCTAAGTGAG.

Details on this clone: The read is 3 residues too short to cover the CDR3 end, so that end is filled in from the germline J gene. J is TRBJ2-3 and V is TRBV20-1; D gene unclear. The germline V and J ends were trimmed by 7 bases and 0 bases, with 5 bases remaining between them. The CDR3 length is 11 residues. CDR1 and CDR2 (germline): DFQATT, SNEGSKA (reference sequence). The CDR3 DNA, read in part, is TGCAGTGTTCGGAGCACAGATACG. It codes for CSVRSTDT. The entire CDR3 is CSVRSTDTQYF.

The CDR3 loop reads CASSLNRDYDYTF. The CDR3 DNA, read in part, is TGTGCCAGCAGCTTAAACAGGGACTACGAC. The genes are TRBV7-2 and TRBJ1-2; the D gene is possibly TRBD1 (6 bases). The missing CDR3 end, 3 residues past where the read stops, is filled in from the germline J gene. Germline V gene data show CDR1 as SGHTA and CDR2 as FQGNSA. The CDR3 is 13 residues long.

Concerning this clone: The read ends 3 residues shy of where the CDR3 ends; the end is completed using the germline J gene. The V and J genes are TRBV7-6 and TRBJ1-5, with D perhaps matching TRBD1 (5 bases). CDR3 length: 14 residues. Germline CDR1 reads SGHVS; CDR2 reads FNYEAQ. V shed 1 base and J shed 4 bases, with 8 bases lying between them. CDR3 sequence: CASSLGGANQPQHF. The covered CDR3 bases are TGTGCCAGCAGCTTAGGAGGGGCAAATCAGCCC.

To note about this clone: The read is 3 residues too short to cover the CDR3 end, so that end is filled in from the germline J gene. The chain combines TRBV7-2 with TRBJ1-3; D is ambiguous. The germline V gene has CDR1 SGHTA and CDR2 FQGNSA. The CDR3 has 11 amino acids. The sequenced CDR3 bases are TGTGCCAGCAGCTTAGGGGCAGCT. Translation: CASSLGAA. In full, the CDR3 reads CASSLGAAIYF.

About this clone itself: The read comes to an end 3 residues before the CDR3 does, leaving the germline J gene to fill in the end. V gene TRBV10-1 combines with J gene TRBJ1-1; D is perhaps TRBD1 (5 bases). V was trimmed by 2 bases and J by 5 bases, leaving 15 bases between them. The CDR3 is 15 residues long. CDR1 is WNHNN, CDR2 SYGVQD, per germline (reference sequence). CDR3 DNA (partial): TGCGCCAGCAGTGAGAGGCAGGGCGGACGAACTGAA. This gives the protein CASSERQGGRTE. The CDR3, in full, reads CASSERQGGRTEAFF.

Note on this clone: The observed sequence ends 3 residues before the CDR3 terminus, with the missing tail filled in from the germline J gene. The rearrangement links TRBV7-2 to TRBJ1-2, with 8 bases fitting TRBD1. The CDR3 runs to 14 residues. Per germline, CDR1 SGHTA and CDR2 FQGNSA. The part of the CDR3 DNA that was read is TGTGCCAGCAGCAACACAGGGGGAGGATACGAC. Translated: CASSNTGGGYD. The CDR3, in full, reads CASSNTGGGYDYTF.

Worth noting for this clone: The CDR3 extends 3 residues past the end of the read, so its final part is completed from the germline J gene. The chain combines TRBV29-1 with TRBJ2-3; weak D call: TRBD1 (5 bases). The CDR3 spans 14 residues. Germline V gives CDR1 SQVTM, CDR2 ANQGSEA. The DNA read from the CDR3 is TGCAGCGTTGAAGATCCGGCAGGGAAAGAGACG. This translates into CSVEDPAGKET. The entire CDR3 reads CSVEDPAGKETQYF.

A remark on this clone: The read halts 3 residues ahead of the CDR3 end, with the missing end drawn from the germline J gene. The chain is built from TRBV5-1 and TRBJ2-6; 7 bases line up with TRBD1. V lost 4 bases to trimming and J lost 2 bases; unmatched junction nucleotides: 3. This CDR3 is built from 15 residues. Germline V gene data show CDR1 as SGHRS and CDR2 as YFSETQ. The CDR3 loop reads CASSQQGTGANVLTF. CDR3 DNA (partial): TGCGCCAGCAGCCAACAGGGGACTGGGGCCAACGTC. Drawing the rest from reference TRBV5-1 and TRBJ2-6, the complete variable domain is KAGVTQTPRYLIKTRGQQVTLSCSPISGHRSVSWYQQTPGQGLQFLFEYFSETQRNKGNFPGRFSGRQFSNSRSEMNVSTLELGDSALYLCASSQQGTGANVLTFGAGSRLTVL.

With regard to this clone: The read comes to an end 3 residues before the CDR3 does, leaving the germline J gene to fill in the end. V and J are TRBV18 and TRBJ1-2; D is undetermined. The length of the CDR3 is 16 residues. Germline V gene lookup returns CDR1 KGHSH and CDR2 LQKENI. CDR3 loop: CASSPPLATHYNDYTF. The sequenced part of the CDR3 DNA is TGTGCCAGCTCACCACCACTAGCCACACACTACAATGAC. The variable domain in full, completed from reference TRBV18 and TRBJ1-2, reads NAGVMQNPRHLVRRRGQEARLRCSPMKGHSHVYWYRQLPEEGLKFMVYLQKENIIDESGMPKERFSAEFPKEGPSILRIQQVVRGDSAAYFCASSPPLATHYNDYTFGSGTRLTVV.

As concerns this clone: The read terminates 3 residues before the CDR3 end, so the remaining end is supplied by the germline J gene. V usage is TRBV12-5 and J usage is TRBJ2-3, with 10 bases identical to TRBD2. CDR1 and CDR2 (germline): LGHNT, FRNRAP. V gave up 6 bases and J gave up 3 bases; unmatched junction bases: 21. This CDR3 contains 20 residues. CDR3 bases read: TGTGCTAGTGGAGGTACCCTTGGGCAGCGGGAGGGACGGACAACAGATACG. As protein: CASGGTLGQREGRTTDT. The whole CDR3 sequence is CASGGTLGQREGRTTDTQYF.

Partial CDR3 DNA: TGTGCCAGCAGCCCCCGACAGGGAACCTCTGGGGCCAACGTC. This gives the protein CASSPRQGTSGANV. The full CDR3 protein is CASSPRQGTSGANVLTF. The genes are TRBV7-8 and TRBJ2-6, with 7 bases fitting TRBD1. The CDR3 end falls 3 residues outside the read, so it is completed with the germline J gene. Per the germline V gene, CDR1 is SGHVS and CDR2 is FQNEAQ. The CDR3 consists of 17 residues. Losses at the gene ends were 5 bases for V and 0 bases for J; bases not matched to a gene: 7. The full variable domain, its missing parts supplied by reference TRBV7-8 and TRBJ2-6, is GAGVSQSPRYKVAKRGQDVALRCDPISGHVSLFWYQQALGQGPEFLTYFQNEAQLDKSGLPSDRFFAERPEGSVSTLKIQRTQQEDSAVYLCASSPRQGTSGANVLTFGAGSRLTVL.

Worth noting for this clone: The read gets to within 3 residues of the CDR3 end, and the germline J gene fills in the rest. The chain carries TRBV10-2 and TRBJ1-1, with 7 nucleotides matching TRBD1. Germline V lookup: CDR1 WSHSY, CDR2 SAAADI. V lost 8 bases, J lost 1 base, and 7 bases stayed unmatched. The CDR3 totals 14 residues. The CDR3 reads CASQKQGKNTEAFF. The CDR3 DNA, read in part, is TGCGCCAGCCAGAAACAGGGGAAGAACACTGAA.

A word on this clone: The read is 3 residues too short to cover the CDR3 end, so that end is filled in from the germline J gene. V is TRBV29-1 and J is TRBJ1-2; 11 bases agree with TRBD1. With 5 bases clipped from V and 6 bases from J, the junction kept 5 bases outside the gene matches. The CDR3 has 13 amino acids. Germline CDR1 and CDR2: SQVTM and ANQGSEA. CDR3 amino acids: CSVPGTGGNGYTF. Partial CDR3 DNA: TGCAGCGTTCCCGGGACAGGGGGAAATGGC. The full variable domain, completed using reference TRBV29-1 and TRBJ1-2, is SAVISQKPSRDICQRGTSLTIQCQVDSQVTMMFWYRQQPGQSLTLIATANQGSEATYESGFVIDKFPISRPNLTFSTLTVSNMSPEDSSIYLCSVPGTGGNGYTFGSGTRLTVV.

As concerns this clone: The CDR3 end falls 3 residues outside the read, so it is completed with the germline J gene. The rearrangement links TRBV20-1 to TRBJ2-3; D might be TRBD2 (5 bases). V was shortened by 6 bases and J by 2 bases, with 18 bases between the two germline ends. The germline V gene encodes CDR1 DFQATT and CDR2 SNEGSKA (reference sequence). The CDR3 has 15 amino acids. The part of the CDR3 DNA that was read is TGCAGTGCCCTTGGACTCCGAACGAACACAGATACG. Translated: CSALGLRTNTDT. The entire CDR3 protein reads CSALGLRTNTDTQYF.